A single sample gave rise to the 11 T cell receptor beta chains below, sequenced in a study of glioma-infiltrating T cells. The iRepertoire nested amplicon-rescue multiplex PCR amplified TCR alpha and beta CDR3s from RNA. TCRdb itself ran the multiplex PCR reads through MiXCR, one entry per CDR3 protein. The table has 84,000 or so distinct CDR3 sequences, 20% to 25% seen once. Sequenced material: glioma tissue, nonneoplastic brain tissue, or PBMCs (not recorded which). The receptors derive from a human donor with low-grade glioma or glioblastoma, undergoing nonglioma brain surgery, or in good health (not recorded which).

This clonotype was recorded many times. This chain uses TRBV19 with TRBJ1-6; no clear D. The CDR3 consists of 16 residues. Looked up from germline, CDR1 is LNHDA and CDR2 is SQIVND (reference sequence). V lost 7 bases, J lost 11 bases, and 24 bases lay in between. CDR3 in amino acids: CASTPPPPSRGPPLHF. DNA of the CDR3: TGTGCCAGTACCCCCCCACCCCCGTCACGCGGACCACCCCTCCACTTT.

This clonotype has just a few counts. The V call is TRBV11-2, the J call TRBJ2-3; D gene unclear. This CDR3 has 14 residues. The ends were cut back, 5 bases at V and 2 bases at J, with 11 bases in the middle. Germline V gene data show CDR1 as SGHAT and CDR2 as FQNNGV. The CDR3, as DNA: TGTGCCAGCAGCCCTAACGACCTCACAGATACGCAGTATTTT. Encoded protein: CASSPNDLTDTQYF.

The V gene is TRBV11-2, the J gene TRBJ2-1; D possibly uses TRBD1 or TRBD2 (5 bases each). The CDR3 covers 16 residues. V was trimmed by 5 bases and J by 0 bases, leaving 14 bases between them. CDR1 is SGHAT and CDR2 is FQNNGV in the germline V gene. CDR3 DNA sequence: TGTGCCAGCAGCAATCGGGACGGTAGCTCCTACAATGAGCAGTTCTTC. Translating it yields CASSNRDGSSYNEQFF. Filled out from reference TRBV11-2 and TRBJ2-1, the complete variable domain reads EAGVAQSPRYKIIEKRQSVAFWCNPISGHATLYWYQQILGQGPKLLIQFQNNGVVDDSQLPKDRFSAERLKGVDSTLKIQPAKLEDSAVYLCASSNRDGSSYNEQFFGPGTRLTVL.

This chain links TRBV18 with TRBJ2-2, with D possibly being TRBD2 (6 bases). V was clipped by 2 bases and J by 4 bases, with 14 bases between them. Germline CDR1 reads KGHSH; CDR2 reads LQKENI. CDR3 length: 16 amino acids. The chain's CDR3 is CASSPAGRGSTGELFF. DNA for the CDR3: TGTGCCAGCTCACCAGCGGGACGGGGCAGCACCGGGGAGCTGTTTTTT.

The chain has TRBV6-8 and TRBJ1-5; 9 bases agree with TRBD1. CDR1 is MNHGY, CDR2 SAAAGT, per germline. V gave up 8 bases and J gave up 3 bases; unmatched junction bases: 8. This CDR3 has 15 residues. CDR3 coding DNA: TGTGCCAGCTTTGACGGGACAGGGATCAATCAGCCCCAGCATTTT. Translated: CASFDGTGINQPQHF.

This chain uses TRBV12-3 or TRBV12-4 with TRBJ2-7, with D perhaps matching TRBD2 (7 bases). CDR3 length: 15 residues. V lost 6 bases to trimming and J lost 5 bases, with 20 bases between them. This chain's CDR3 is CASSLGPGEGNEQYF. The DNA of the CDR3 is TGTGCCAGCAGCCTGGGACCAGGGGAGGGAAACGAGCAGTACTTC.

In its sample, this clonotype was seen many times. This sequence joins TRBV3-1 and TRBJ1-1; D possibly corresponds to TRBD1 (5 bases). The germline V gene has CDR1 LGHDT and CDR2 YNNKEL (reference sequence). V was shortened by 8 bases and J by 4 bases, with 17 bases between the two germline ends. The CDR3 has 14 residues. The CDR3 spells CASGHMTVGTEAFF. The CDR3, as DNA: TGTGCCAGCGGACATATGACAGTCGGCACTGAAGCTTTCTTT.

The chain combines TRBV18 with TRBJ2-6; no clear D gene. CDR3 size: 16 residues. The V end was cut by 1 base, the J end by 0 bases, with 7 bases between. Germline CDR1 reads KGHSH; CDR2 reads LQKENI. The CDR3 here is CASSPLVSSGANVLTF. CDR3 coding DNA: TGTGCCAGCTCACCACTTGTCAGCTCTGGGGCCAACGTCCTGACTTTC.

This clonotype was observed at least ten times. The chain carries TRBV7-9 and TRBJ2-5; unclear D gene. Germline V gives CDR1 SEHNR, CDR2 FQNEAQ (reference sequence). V was trimmed by 1 base and J by 2 bases, leaving 8 bases between them. This CDR3 has 14 amino acids. CDR3 coding DNA: TGTGCCAGCAGCTTAGAATGGGGTCAAGAGACCCAGTACTTC. It encodes CASSLEWGQETQYF.

This clonotype was picked up a small number of times. The V and J genes are TRBV29-1 and TRBJ2-3; the D gene could be TRBD1 or TRBD2 (5 bases each). The germline V and J ends were trimmed by 5 bases and 1 base, with 10 bases remaining between them. The CDR3 loop spans 13 amino acids. Germline CDR1 reads SQVTM; CDR2 reads ANQGSEA. The CDR3 sequence: CSVSRDGTDTQYF. The CDR3 nucleotides are TGCAGCGTTTCAAGGGACGGCACAGATACGCAGTATTTT.

In this sample, this clonotype is medium-sized (0.01 to 0.1%). V is TRBV27 and J is TRBJ1-1, with 7 bases fitting TRBD1. V lost 5 bases to trimming and J lost 4 bases; unmatched junction nucleotides: 4. Germline V gene sequence: CDR1 MNHEY, CDR2 SMNVEV (reference sequence). The CDR3 is 13 amino acids. The CDR3 coding sequence is TGTGCCAGCAGTCCAGGACAGGCCACTGAAGCTTTCTTT. As protein: CASSPGQATEAFF.